Each of the 29 T cell receptor beta chains below was sequenced from the same sample in a study of cytomegalovirus exposure and HLA in healthy donors. PCR involved 60 Vbeta and 13 Jbeta primers. Sequencing used immunoSEQ multiplex PCR; TCRdb keeps in-frame clones, though not all of them. The profile shows about 110,000 clones, over 60% of them singletons. Input material: PBMCs. The receptors derive from a man aged 25-40 years in good health and CMV-seropositive.

This chain uses TRBV7-9 with TRBJ2-7; TRBD1 agrees at 7 bases. The CDR3 sequence is 15 residues long. V lost 3 bases and J lost 1; bases outside the gene matches: 6. The germline V gene has CDR1 SEHNR and CDR2 FQNEAQ (reference sequence). CDR3 in amino acids: CASSFTRDRSYEQYF. The CDR3 region has the DNA TGTGCCAGCAGCTTTACACGGGACAGATCCTACGAGCAGTACTTC.

The chain employs TRBV27 and TRBJ1-1, with a tentative D call TRBD1 (6 bases). CDR1 and CDR2 from the germline V gene are MNHEY and SMNVEV (reference sequence). V lost 6 bases and J 0 bases, leaving 11 bases between the germline ends. The CDR3 is 14 residues long. The CDR3 loop reads CASSLQGMNTEAFF. The CDR3 DNA reads TGTGCCAGCAGCCTACAGGGCATGAACACTGAAGCTTTCTTT.

The chain links TRBV15 to TRBJ1-6, with 7 bases matching TRBD1. CDR1 is LNHNV and CDR2 is YYDKDF in the germline V gene (reference sequence). V lost 8 bases and J lost 7; bases outside the gene matches: 8. The CDR3 covers 14 residues. CDR3 in DNA: TGTGCCACCCGACGACGACAGGGAAATTCACCCCTCCACTTT. Translated: CATRRRQGNSPLHF. The full variable domain, with the rest looked up from reference TRBV15 and TRBJ1-6, is DAMVIQNPRYQVTQFGKPVTLSCSQTLNHNVMYWYQQKSSQAPKLLFHYYDKDFNNEADTPDNFQSRRPNTSFCFLDIRSPGLGDTAMYLCATRRRQGNSPLHFGNGTRLTVT.

The rearrangement links TRBV6-5 to TRBJ1-2, with a tentative D call TRBD1 (6 bases). The CDR3 totals 13 residues. V shed 0 bases and J shed 8 bases, with 10 bases lying between them. In germline, CDR1 is MNHEY, CDR2 SVGAGI. The CDR3 protein is CASSYSAGVGYTF. The CDR3 coding sequence is TGTGCCAGCAGTTACTCCGCAGGGGTGGGCTACACCTTC.

A single count supports this clone. The rearrangement joins TRBV7-3 to TRBJ1-1; 9 nucleotides agree with TRBD1. The germline V gene encodes CDR1 SGHTA and CDR2 FQGTGA. This CDR3 contains 13 residues. J gave up 12 bases and V 2 bases, and 7 bases lay outside the gene matches. In DNA, the CDR3 is TGTGCCAGCAGCTTACTCCCGGGACAGGGTTCTTTCTTT. Residues: CASSLLPGQGSFF.

The chain combines TRBV6-5 with TRBJ2-3; D perhaps matches TRBD2 (5 bases). The CDR3 runs 14 residues. The V gene lost 4 bases and the J gene lost 0 bases, with 8 bases spanning the gap. Germline V gene lookup returns CDR1 MNHEY and CDR2 SVGAGI. The CDR3 DNA follows: TGTGCCAGCAGTTCATGGACTAGCACAGATACGCAGTATTTT. It translates to CASSSWTSTDTQYF.

The chain has TRBV6-5 and TRBJ1-1; 8 nucleotides line up with TRBD1. The junction had 5 bases not matched to a gene; V was cut back by 4 bases and J by 1 base. CDR1 MNHEY and CDR2 SVGAGI come from the germline V gene. CDR3 length equals 15 residues. CDR3 protein: CASSSPGTGNTEAFF. CDR3 DNA: TGTGCCAGCAGTTCCCCCGGGACAGGGAACACTGAAGCTTTCTTT.

This sequence joins TRBV5-1 and TRBJ2-5; 8 bases align to TRBD1. V lost 4 bases to trimming and J lost 5 bases; unmatched junction nucleotides: 13. This CDR3 is 16 amino acids long. In germline, CDR1 is SGHRS, CDR2 YFSETQ. The CDR3 sequence is CASSKKLGTGGETQYF. In nucleotides, the CDR3 is TGCGCCAGCAGCAAAAAACTCGGGACAGGAGGGGAGACCCAGTACTTC.

This chain uses TRBV14 with TRBJ2-5; tentatively, D is TRBD2 (5 bases). The V gene's germline CDR1 is SGHDN and CDR2 FVKESK. Trimming removed 4 bases at V and 4 bases at J, with 7 bases between. The CDR3 length is 12 residues. DNA for the CDR3: TGTGCCAGCAGCCGAGCGGTAGAGACCCAGTACTTC. This translates into CASSRAVETQYF.

A few counts support this clone. The chain uses TRBV19 and TRBJ1-4, with 9 bases aligning to TRBD1. V dropped 1 base and J dropped 7; count of bases not matched to a gene: 7. CDR1 and CDR2 from the germline V gene are LNHDA and SQIVND (reference sequence). This CDR3 contains 16 residues. CDR3 nucleotides: TGTGCCAGTAGTATAGGTACCGGGACAGGGATTGAAAAACTGTTTTTT. Protein sequence: CASSIGTGTGIEKLFF.

This sequence joins TRBV7-9 and TRBJ1-4, with a tentative D call TRBD1 (6 bases). Germline CDR1 reads SEHNR; CDR2 reads FQNEAQ (reference sequence). This CDR3 spans 15 amino acids. Trimming took 3 bases from V and 4 from J, leaving 12 bases between them. DNA of the CDR3: TGTGCCAGCAGCTTCCTACAGGGTCATAATGAAAAACTGTTTTTT. Protein sequence: CASSFLQGHNEKLFF.

This clone was counted only a few times. CDR3 protein: CASSRGTGGAEAFF. The CDR3 DNA follows: TGCGCCAGCAGCCGAGGGACGGGAGGGGCTGAAGCTTTCTTT. The rearrangement uses TRBV4-1 and TRBJ1-1; D is perhaps TRBD1 (5 bases). Germline CDR1 is MGHRA and CDR2 is YSYEKL. CDR3 length: 14 residues. The germline V and J ends were trimmed by 4 bases and 6 bases, with 15 bases remaining between them.

V gene TRBV9 combines with J gene TRBJ2-1; TRBD1 is a possible D gene (6 bases). Germline V CDR1 and CDR2: SGDLS, YYNGEE. CDR3 length: 15 amino acids. The V end was cut by 3 bases, the J end by 4 bases, with 14 bases between. The CDR3: CASSAVQGPYNEQFF. The CDR3 DNA reads TGTGCCAGCAGCGCCGTGCAGGGGCCGTACAATGAGCAGTTCTTC.

J is TRBJ1-6 and V is TRBV7-9, with D uncertain. Trimming took 4 bases from V and 8 from J, leaving 9 bases between them. This CDR3 region has 13 residues. Germline V gives CDR1 SEHNR, CDR2 FQNEAQ (reference sequence). The CDR3 DNA reads TGTGCCAGCAGCTCTAACGGTGATTCACCCCTCCACTTT. This codes for CASSSNGDSPLHF.

The chain employs TRBV18 and TRBJ1-1; possibly TRBD1 for D (5 bases). This CDR3 region has 14 residues. Germline CDR1 reads KGHSH; CDR2 reads LQKENI. The V end lost 5 bases, the J end lost 3 bases, and 13 bases lay between the germline ends. This chain's CDR3 is CASSWDLGYTEAFF. CDR3 DNA: TGTGCCAGCTCATGGGACTTGGGGTACACTGAAGCTTTCTTT.

This clone was counted a few times. The chain joins TRBV4-3 to TRBJ1-1, with 7 bases aligning to TRBD1. CDR3 length equals 13 residues. The germline CDR1 and CDR2 sequences are LGHNA and YSLEER. With V trimmed by 4 bases and J by 1 base, 0 bases remained unmatched. Here the CDR3 reads CASSRDRNTEAFF. CDR3 DNA sequence: TGCGCCAGCAGCCGGGACAGGAACACTGAAGCTTTCTTT.

J is TRBJ2-7 and V is TRBV9; 7 nucleotides line up with TRBD2. Germline assignment: CDR1 SGDLS and CDR2 YYNGEE. Trimming at V came to 9 bases and at J to 3 bases, leaving 6 bases not matched to a gene. The CDR3 is 12 amino acids. CDR3 DNA: TGTGCCACTCGGGGAGGGCTCTACGAGCAGTACTTC. As protein: CATRGGLYEQYF.

The chain combines TRBV2 with TRBJ1-2, with D perhaps TRBD1 (5 bases). V was clipped by 2 bases and J by 4 bases, with 8 bases between them. CDR1 SNHLY and CDR2 FYNNEI come from the germline V gene. The CDR3 is made up of 13 amino acids. CDR3 nucleotides: TGTGCCAGCAGTGAACAGGGATTCTATGGCTACACCTTC. Translation gives CASSEQGFYGYTF.

The chain combines TRBV7-2 with TRBJ1-5; tentatively, D is TRBD1 (5 bases). The CDR3 has 15 amino acids. The germline V gene encodes CDR1 SGHTA and CDR2 FQGNSA. The V gene lost 1 base and the J gene lost 6 bases, with 13 bases spanning the gap. This CDR3 reads CASSLDGGGIQPQHF. The CDR3 DNA sequence: TGTGCCAGCAGCTTAGACGGGGGAGGGATTCAGCCCCAGCATTTT.

Here the CDR3 DNA reads TGTGCCACCAGCGCCAGGGGGGACACTGAAGCTTTCTTT. This translates into CATSARGDTEAFF. The chain couples TRBV15 to TRBJ1-1, with TRBD1 matching 7 bases. Trimming removed 5 bases from V and 3 bases from J; junction bases left unmatched: 3. The CDR3 has 13 amino acids. Germline CDR1 is LNHNV and CDR2 is YYDKDF (reference sequence).

This clone was picked up many times. The chain links TRBV28 to TRBJ2-2, with D unclear. CDR1 is MDHEN, CDR2 SYDVKM, per germline. The V gene lost 6 bases and the J gene lost 2 bases, with 4 bases spanning the gap. CDR3 length equals 12 residues. CDR3 nucleotide sequence: TGTGCCAGCAGCACAAACACCGGGGAGCTGTTTTTT. Its translation is CASSTNTGELFF.

The rearrangement uses TRBV6-1 and TRBJ1-6; D may be TRBD1 (6 bases). Germline V gives CDR1 MNHNS, CDR2 SASEGT. The CDR3 length is 14 residues. V lost 10 bases and J lost 7, with 17 bases in between. The CDR3 DNA is TGTGCCACCGATCGGGAGGGGGAAAATTCACCCCTCCACTTT. It yields the protein CATDREGENSPLHF.

The chain uses TRBV5-4 and TRBJ2-1, with D unclear. V lost 4 bases, J lost 9 bases, and 14 bases lay in between. The CDR3 totals 13 residues. The germline V gene has CDR1 SGHNT and CDR2 YYREEE (reference sequence). The CDR3 sequence: CASSALDSGEQFF. The CDR3 bases are TGTGCCAGCAGCGCATTAGACTCGGGTGAGCAGTTCTTC.

This clone was seen more than once but under ten times. The chain couples TRBV6-5 to TRBJ2-1; D call uncertain. The CDR3 is 12 amino acids. V was cut by 8 bases and J by 4 bases, with 9 bases left in between. Germline CDR1 and CDR2: MNHEY and SVGAGI. This CDR3 is CASLSYYNEQFF. The CDR3 coding sequence is TGTGCCAGCCTATCGTATTACAATGAGCAGTTCTTC.

This sequence joins TRBV4-1 and TRBJ2-3; D is possibly TRBD1 (6 bases). Germline CDR1 reads MGHRA; CDR2 reads YSYEKL. The CDR3 is 14 residues long. Trimming cost V 7 bases and J 1 base, with 12 bases left between them. The CDR3 DNA follows: TGCGCCAGCACCCACAGGGATGGCACAGATACGCAGTATTTT. Translation gives CASTHRDGTDTQYF.

This clone was picked up one time. The chain links TRBV7-7 to TRBJ2-2; D unresolved. This CDR3 has 14 residues. V was trimmed by 1 base and J by 6 bases, leaving 9 bases between them. CDR1 and CDR2 from the germline V gene are SSHAT and FNYEAQ (reference sequence). CDR3 sequence reads: CASSLVPSPGELFF. The CDR3 DNA sequence: TGTGCCAGCAGCTTAGTACCCAGTCCCGGGGAGCTGTTTTTT.

V gene TRBV9 combines with J gene TRBJ2-3; 10 bases agree with TRBD2. CDR1 SGDLS and CDR2 YYNGEE come from the germline V gene. The V gene end was trimmed by 0 bases and the J gene end by 1 base; junction bases not matched to a gene: 8. The CDR3 totals 18 residues. The CDR3 here is CASSVGLAGARGTDTQYF. The CDR3, as DNA: TGTGCCAGCAGCGTAGGGCTAGCGGGGGCCCGGGGCACAGATACGCAGTATTTT.

This clone turned up a few times. The V and J genes are TRBV6-5 and TRBJ1-1, with 10 bases aligning to TRBD1. Germline CDR1 MNHEY, CDR2 SVGAGI. Trimming took 5 bases from V and 1 from J; bases not matched to a gene: 1. The CDR3 length is 14 residues. CDR3 coding DNA: TGTGCCAGCAGTCGACAGGGGGCGAACACTGAAGCTTTCTTT. This translates into CASSRQGANTEAFF.

This sequence joins TRBV5-4 and TRBJ1-3, with D maybe TRBD1 (6 bases). The CDR3 extends over 16 amino acids. Germline V CDR1 and CDR2: SGHNT, YYREEE (reference sequence). Trimming took off 4 bases at V and 0 bases at J, with 14 bases between the two ends. The CDR3 bases are TGTGCCAGCAGCCGAGGGGGGGCCCGCTCTGGAAACACCATATATTTT. Its protein is CASSRGGARSGNTIYF.